Below, one T cell receptor (beta chain) is given with its context. Antigen specificity is unknown. 60 Vbeta and 13 Jbeta primers were used in PCR. The method was immunoSEQ multiplex PCR; TCRdb's version includes in-frame clones alone and lacks a portion of them. The sample records about 170,000 clones, approximately 80% being singletons. The data were obtained in a study of cytomegalovirus exposure and HLA in healthy donors. General study points: From TCR beta sequences, most subjects' HLA-A and HLA-B alleles were reportedly predicted accurately.

Trimming cost V 5 bases and J 3 bases, with 13 bases left between them. The CDR3 consists of 14 residues. Germline assignment: CDR1 LGHNT and CDR2 FRNRAP. Sequenced material: PBMCs. The V and J genes are TRBV12-5 and TRBJ2-5; D may be TRBD2 (5 bases). This sequence was found in a man aged 30 to 39 in good health and CMV-seropositive. The DNA of the CDR3 is TGTGCTAGTGGTCGATCCGGGCGGGAAGAGACCCAGTACTTC. It specifies CASGRSGREETQYF.